This T cell receptor beta chain is from a study of CXCR3-negative and CXCR3-positive naive CD8 T cells. Comments on this clonotype: Its antigen is not identified.

In preparing the TRB cDNA libraries, 5' RACE with UMI labels was used. No DNA is given; TCRdb re-called the 5' RACE reads and lists each CDR3 protein once. This table lists around 63,000 distinct CDR3 sequences. Study-wide findings and caveats: Hydrophobicity was higher for TRB CDR3s found in CXCR3-positive naive cells than in CXCR3-negative naive cells.

The source is a human donor in good health. Some clones in this sample may be carry-over from other donors' samples. The material sequenced was naive CXCR3+ CD8+ T cells from blood. Subset in this sample: CD45RO-CCR7+CD27+CD95- naive CD8+ T cells expressing CXCR3 (TNR3+).

This CDR3 is CASSLGRDIAYEQYF. J is TRBJ2-7 and V is TRBV5-5; TCRdb lists TRBD2, though no DNA is available to test this call. The germline gives CDR1 SGHKS, CDR2 YYEKEE (reference sequence). This CDR3 is built from 15 residues.